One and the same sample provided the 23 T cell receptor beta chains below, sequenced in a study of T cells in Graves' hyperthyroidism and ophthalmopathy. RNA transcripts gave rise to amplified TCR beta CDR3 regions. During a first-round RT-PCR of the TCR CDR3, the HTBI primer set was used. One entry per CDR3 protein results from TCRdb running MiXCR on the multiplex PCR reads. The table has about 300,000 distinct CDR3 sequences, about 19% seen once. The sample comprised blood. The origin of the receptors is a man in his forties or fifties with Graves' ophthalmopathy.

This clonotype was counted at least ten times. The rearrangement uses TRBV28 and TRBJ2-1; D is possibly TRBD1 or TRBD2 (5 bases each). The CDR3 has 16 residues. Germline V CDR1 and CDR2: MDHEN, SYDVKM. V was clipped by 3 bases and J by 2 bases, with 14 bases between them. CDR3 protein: CASSFRDRGAYNEQFF. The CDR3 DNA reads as TGTGCCAGCAGTTTCAGGGACCGTGGGGCCTACAATGAGCAGTTCTTC.

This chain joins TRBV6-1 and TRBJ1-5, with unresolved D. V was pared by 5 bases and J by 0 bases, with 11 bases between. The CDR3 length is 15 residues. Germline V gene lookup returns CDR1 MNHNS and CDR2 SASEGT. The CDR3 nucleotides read TGTGCCAGCAGTCCCCAGCCGAATAGCAATCAGCCCCAGCATTTT. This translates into CASSPQPNSNQPQHF.

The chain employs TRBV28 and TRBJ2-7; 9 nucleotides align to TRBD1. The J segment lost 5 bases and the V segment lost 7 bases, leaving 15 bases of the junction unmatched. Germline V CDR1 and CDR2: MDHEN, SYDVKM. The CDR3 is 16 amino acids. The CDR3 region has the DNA TGTGCCAGCACCTCCCAGGGGGGACAGGGAGGCCACGAGCAGTACTTC. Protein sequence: CASTSQGGQGGHEQYF.

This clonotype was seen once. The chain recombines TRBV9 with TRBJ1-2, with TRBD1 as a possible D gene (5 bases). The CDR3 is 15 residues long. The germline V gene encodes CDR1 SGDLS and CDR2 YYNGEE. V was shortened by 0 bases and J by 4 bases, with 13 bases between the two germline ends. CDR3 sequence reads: CASSVEAGRGYGYTF. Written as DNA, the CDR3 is TGTGCCAGCAGCGTAGAGGCAGGGAGGGGCTATGGCTACACCTTC.

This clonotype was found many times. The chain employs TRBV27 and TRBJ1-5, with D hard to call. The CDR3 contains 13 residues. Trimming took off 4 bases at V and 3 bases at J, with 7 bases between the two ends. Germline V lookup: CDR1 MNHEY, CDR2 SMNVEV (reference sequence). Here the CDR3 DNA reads TGTGCCAGCAGTTCTCAGTACAATCAGCCCCAGCATTTT. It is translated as CASSSQYNQPQHF.

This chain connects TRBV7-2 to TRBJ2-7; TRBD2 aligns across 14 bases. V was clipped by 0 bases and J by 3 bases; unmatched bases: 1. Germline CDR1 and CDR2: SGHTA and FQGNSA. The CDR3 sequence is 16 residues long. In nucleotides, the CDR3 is TGTGCCAGCAGCTTAGCGGGGACTAGCGGGGGCTACGAGCAGTACTTC. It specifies CASSLAGTSGGYEQYF.

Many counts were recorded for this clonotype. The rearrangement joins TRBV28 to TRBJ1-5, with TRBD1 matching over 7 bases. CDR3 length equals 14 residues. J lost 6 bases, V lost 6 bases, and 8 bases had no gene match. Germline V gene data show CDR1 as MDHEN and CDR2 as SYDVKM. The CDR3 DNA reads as TGTGCCAGCAGGACGACAGGGTGGGGTCAGCCCCAGCATTTT. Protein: CASRTTGWGQPQHF.

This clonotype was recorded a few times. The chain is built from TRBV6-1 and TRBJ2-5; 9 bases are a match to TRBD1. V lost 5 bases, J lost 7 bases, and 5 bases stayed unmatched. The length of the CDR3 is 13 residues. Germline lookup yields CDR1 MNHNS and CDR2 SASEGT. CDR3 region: CASSRTGEGTQYF. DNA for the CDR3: TGTGCCAGCAGTAGGACAGGGGAGGGGACCCAGTACTTC.

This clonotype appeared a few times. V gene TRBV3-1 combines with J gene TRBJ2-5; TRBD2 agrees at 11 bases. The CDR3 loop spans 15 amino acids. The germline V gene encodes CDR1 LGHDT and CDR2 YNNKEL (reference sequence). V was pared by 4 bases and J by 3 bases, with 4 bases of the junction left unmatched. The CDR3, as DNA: TGTGCCAGCAGCCGCCAGGGACTAGCGGAAGAGACCCAGTACTTC. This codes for CASSRQGLAEETQYF.

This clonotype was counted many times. CDR3: CASSQGQGGNQPQHF. In DNA form, the CDR3 reads TGTGCCAGCAGCCAAGGACAGGGCGGCAATCAGCCCCAGCATTTT. The genes are TRBV3-1 and TRBJ1-5; 7 bases line up with TRBD1. Trimming took 1 base from V and 2 from J; bases not matched to a gene: 2. Germline assignment: CDR1 LGHDT and CDR2 YNNKEL (reference sequence). This CDR3 spans 15 amino acids.

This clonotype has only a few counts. The CDR3 protein is CASSLALAGGRSSYNEQFF. The CDR3 coding sequence is TGTGCCAGCAGTTTAGCCCTAGCGGGAGGGCGGAGCTCCTACAATGAGCAGTTCTTC. The rearrangement joins TRBV12-3 or TRBV12-4 to TRBJ2-1; 12 bases line up with TRBD2. With 0 bases clipped from V and 0 bases from J, the junction kept 6 bases outside the gene matches. The length of the CDR3 is 19 residues.

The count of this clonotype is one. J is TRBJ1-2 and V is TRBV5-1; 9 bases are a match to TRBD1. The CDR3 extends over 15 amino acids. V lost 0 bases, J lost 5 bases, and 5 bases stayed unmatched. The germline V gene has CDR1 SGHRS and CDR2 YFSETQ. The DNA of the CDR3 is TGCGCCAGCAGCTTGGAATGGACAGGGGATTATGGCTACACCTTC. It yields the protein CASSLEWTGDYGYTF.

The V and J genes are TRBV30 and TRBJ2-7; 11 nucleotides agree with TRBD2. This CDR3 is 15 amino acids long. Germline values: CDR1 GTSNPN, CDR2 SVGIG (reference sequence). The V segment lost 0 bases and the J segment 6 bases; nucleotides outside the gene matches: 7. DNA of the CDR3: TGTGCCTGGAGTGTAAGGGCTAGCGGGAGGTCCGAGCAGTACTTC. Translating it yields CAWSVRASGRSEQYF.

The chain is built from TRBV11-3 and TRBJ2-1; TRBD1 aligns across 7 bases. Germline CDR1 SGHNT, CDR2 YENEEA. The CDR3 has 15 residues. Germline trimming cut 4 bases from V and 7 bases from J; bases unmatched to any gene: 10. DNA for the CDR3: TGTGCCAGCAGCTCACCTCGCCGGACAGGAAATGAGCAGTTCTTC. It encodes CASSSPRRTGNEQFF.

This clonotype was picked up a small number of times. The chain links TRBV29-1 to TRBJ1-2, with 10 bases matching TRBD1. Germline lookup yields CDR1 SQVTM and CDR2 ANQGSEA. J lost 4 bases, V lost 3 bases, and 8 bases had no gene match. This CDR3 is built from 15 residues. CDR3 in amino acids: CSVESWDRGGYGYTF. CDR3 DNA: TGCAGCGTTGAGAGCTGGGACAGGGGTGGCTATGGCTACACCTTC.

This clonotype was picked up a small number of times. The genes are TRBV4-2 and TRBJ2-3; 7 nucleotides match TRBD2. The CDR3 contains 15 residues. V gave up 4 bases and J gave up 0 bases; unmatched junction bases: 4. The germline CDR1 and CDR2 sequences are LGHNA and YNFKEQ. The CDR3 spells CASSPTAGSTDTQYF. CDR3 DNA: TGTGCCAGCAGCCCGACAGCGGGGAGCACAGATACGCAGTATTTT.

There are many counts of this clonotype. The CDR3 DNA reads TGCAGTGCTAGAGATTGGACCTCTCCTTACGACGAGCAGTACTTC. Its protein is CSARDWTSPYDEQYF. This sequence joins TRBV20-1 and TRBJ2-7, with D hard to call. V was trimmed by 0 bases and J by 5 bases, leaving 17 bases between them. This CDR3 contains 15 residues. CDR1 DFQATT and CDR2 SNEGSKA come from the germline V gene (reference sequence).

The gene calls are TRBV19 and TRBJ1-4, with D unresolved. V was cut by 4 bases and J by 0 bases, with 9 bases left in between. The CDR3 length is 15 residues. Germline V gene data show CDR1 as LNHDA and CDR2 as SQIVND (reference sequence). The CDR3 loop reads CASSTERATNEKLFF. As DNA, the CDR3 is TGTGCCAGTAGTACAGAACGGGCAACTAATGAAAAACTGTTTTTT.

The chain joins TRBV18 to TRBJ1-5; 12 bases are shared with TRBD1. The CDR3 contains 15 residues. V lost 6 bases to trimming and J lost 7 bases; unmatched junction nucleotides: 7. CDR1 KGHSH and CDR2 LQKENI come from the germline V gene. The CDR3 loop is CASSPGTGGSQPQHF. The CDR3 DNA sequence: TGTGCCAGCTCGCCTGGGACAGGGGGCAGCCAGCCCCAGCATTTT.

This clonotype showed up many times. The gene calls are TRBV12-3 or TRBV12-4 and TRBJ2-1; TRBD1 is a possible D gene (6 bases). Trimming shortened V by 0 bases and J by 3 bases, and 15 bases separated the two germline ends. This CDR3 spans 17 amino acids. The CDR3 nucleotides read TGTGCCAGCAGTTTAGCGCCAGGGGCGACCGACTACAATGAGCAGTTCTTC. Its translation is CASSLAPGATDYNEQFF.

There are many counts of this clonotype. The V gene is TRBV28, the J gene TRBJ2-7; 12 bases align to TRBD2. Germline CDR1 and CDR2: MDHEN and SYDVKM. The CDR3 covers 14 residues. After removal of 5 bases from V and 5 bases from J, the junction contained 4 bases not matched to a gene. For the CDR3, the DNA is TGTGCCAGCAGTCCTAGCGGGAGGGCGAACGAGCAGTACTTC. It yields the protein CASSPSGRANEQYF.

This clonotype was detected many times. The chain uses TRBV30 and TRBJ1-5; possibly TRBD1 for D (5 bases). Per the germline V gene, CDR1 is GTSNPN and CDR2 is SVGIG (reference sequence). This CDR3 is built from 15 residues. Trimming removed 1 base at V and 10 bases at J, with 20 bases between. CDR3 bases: TGTGCCTGGAGTGATCGCCAGGGATACGATCGACCCCAGCATTTT. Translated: CAWSDRQGYDRPQHF.

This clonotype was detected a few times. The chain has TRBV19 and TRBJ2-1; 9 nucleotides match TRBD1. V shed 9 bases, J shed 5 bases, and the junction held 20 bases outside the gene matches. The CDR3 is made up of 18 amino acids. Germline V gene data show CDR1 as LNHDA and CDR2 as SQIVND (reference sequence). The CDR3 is CASGTGRNWRDSDNEQFF. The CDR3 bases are TGTGCCAGCGGGACAGGGAGAAATTGGAGGGACTCAGACAATGAGCAGTTCTTC. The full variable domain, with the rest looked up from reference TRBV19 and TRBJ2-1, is DGGITQSPKYLFRKEGQNVTLSCEQNLNHDAMYWYRQDPGQGLRLIYYSQIVNDFQKGDIAEGYSVSREKKESFPLTVTSAQKNPTAFYLCASGTGRNWRDSDNEQFFGPGTRLTVL.